These T cell receptor beta chains were read from a single sample in a study of post-analysis software for immune sequencing data. TCRdb processed the PCR reads anew with MiXCR; each CDR3 protein has one entry. Of around 710,000 distinct CDR3 sequences in the sample, approximately 44% were seen once. The specimen sequenced was blood. Receptors originate from a girl aged 10-17 years with multiple sclerosis. CDR3s include the opening cysteine and the closing phenylalanine or tryptophan. Fields, in order: clone size, D gene, V gene, J gene, CDR3 DNA, CDR3 protein. D genes are given only for firm matches. Clone size is stated in some rows and not others, as once, few, many or a class when expanded.

clone_size: few
d_call: TRBD2
v_call: TRBV10-3
j_call: TRBJ2-1
cdr3_nt: TGTGCCATCAGCCGGACTAGCGGGGGCACCTACAATGAGCAGTTCTTC
cdr3_aa: CAISRTSGGTYNEQFF

clone_size: NA
d_call: NA
v_call: TRBV3-1
j_call: TRBJ1-5
cdr3_nt: TGTGCCAGCAGCCCCAAGGCACTAGGCAATCAGCCCCAGCATTTT
cdr3_aa: CASSPKALGNQPQHF

clone_size: NA
d_call: TRBD1
v_call: TRBV9
j_call: TRBJ2-1
cdr3_nt: TGTGCCAGCGGTGGGACAGGAGCATACAATGAGCAGTTCTTC
cdr3_aa: CASGGTGAYNEQFF

clone_size: NA
d_call: TRBD2
v_call: TRBV20-1
j_call: TRBJ2-7
cdr3_nt: TGCAGTGTTAGAGATTGGAGCGGGAAGGCCTACGAGCAGTACTTC
cdr3_aa: CSVRDWSGKAYEQYF

clone_size: NA
d_call: TRBD1
v_call: TRBV4-1
j_call: TRBJ2-5
cdr3_nt: TGCGCCAGCAGCCACACTCCCTCAGGGGGTCTGTATGAGACCCAGTACTTC
cdr3_aa: CASSHTPSGGLYETQYF

clone_size: NA
d_call: TRBD1
v_call: TRBV7-9
j_call: TRBJ1-2
cdr3_nt: TGTGCCAGCAGCTTTGGGGACAGGGGCCAATTGGATGGCTACACCTTC
cdr3_aa: CASSFGDRGQLDGYTF

clone_size: NA
d_call: TRBD1
v_call: TRBV3-1
j_call: TRBJ2-7
cdr3_nt: TGTGCCAGCAGCCAGTGGGACAGGAACTACGAGCAGTACTTC
cdr3_aa: CASSQWDRNYEQYF

clone_size: NA
d_call: NA
v_call: TRBV10-3
j_call: TRBJ2-5
cdr3_nt: TGTGCCATCAACGATAGGGGAGGTGAGGAGACCCAGTACTTC
cdr3_aa: CAINDRGGEETQYF

clone_size: few
d_call: TRBD2
v_call: TRBV30
j_call: TRBJ2-7
cdr3_nt: TGTGCCTGGAGTAGCGGGAGGGCGAAAGAGCAGTACTTC
cdr3_aa: CAWSSGRAKEQYF

clone_size: few
d_call: TRBD2
v_call: TRBV7-2
j_call: TRBJ2-7
cdr3_nt: TGTGCCAGCAGCTTAGGCGGGAGTCAGTACGAGCAGTACTTC
cdr3_aa: CASSLGGSQYEQYF

clone_size: NA
d_call: TRBD1
v_call: TRBV7-9
j_call: TRBJ1-1
cdr3_nt: TGTGCCAGCTTAAGACAGGGGAAGGACACTGAAGCTTTCTTT
cdr3_aa: CASLRQGKDTEAFF

clone_size: few
d_call: NA
v_call: TRBV12-3/TRBV12-4
j_call: TRBJ2-3
cdr3_nt: TGTGCCAGCAGTTTAGAGTTTAGCGCAAGAGATACGCAGTATTTT
cdr3_aa: CASSLEFSARDTQYF

clone_size: NA
d_call: TRBD2
v_call: TRBV9
j_call: TRBJ2-1
cdr3_nt: TGTGCCAGCAGCGTGAGGCCGGGAGCGGGAGGGCGCGGCGGTGAGCAGTTCTTC
cdr3_aa: CASSVRPGAGGRGGEQFF

clone_size: few
d_call: NA
v_call: TRBV5-1
j_call: TRBJ2-1
cdr3_nt: TGCGCCAGCAGCTTCTCTCAGGACGCCTCCTACAATGAGCAGTTCTTC
cdr3_aa: CASSFSQDASYNEQFF

clone_size: NA
d_call: TRBD1
v_call: TRBV20-1
j_call: TRBJ2-5
cdr3_nt: TGCAGTGCCCCGGGGGACAGGGGGTCCACTCAAGAGACCCAGTACTTC
cdr3_aa: CSAPGDRGSTQETQYF

clone_size: many
d_call: NA
v_call: TRBV25-1
j_call: TRBJ2-3
cdr3_nt: TGTGCCAGCAGTCCCCGGCCAGATACGCAGTATTTT
cdr3_aa: CASSPRPDTQYF

clone_size: few
d_call: NA
v_call: TRBV28
j_call: TRBJ2-7
cdr3_nt: TGTGCCAGCAGTTTAATCGAAGGGTCTACCTACGAGCAGTACTTC
cdr3_aa: CASSLIEGSTYEQYF

clone_size: NA
d_call: NA
v_call: TRBV28
j_call: TRBJ1-5
cdr3_nt: TGTGCCAGCAGGTCGGGACAGCCCCAGCATTTT
cdr3_aa: CASRSGQPQHF